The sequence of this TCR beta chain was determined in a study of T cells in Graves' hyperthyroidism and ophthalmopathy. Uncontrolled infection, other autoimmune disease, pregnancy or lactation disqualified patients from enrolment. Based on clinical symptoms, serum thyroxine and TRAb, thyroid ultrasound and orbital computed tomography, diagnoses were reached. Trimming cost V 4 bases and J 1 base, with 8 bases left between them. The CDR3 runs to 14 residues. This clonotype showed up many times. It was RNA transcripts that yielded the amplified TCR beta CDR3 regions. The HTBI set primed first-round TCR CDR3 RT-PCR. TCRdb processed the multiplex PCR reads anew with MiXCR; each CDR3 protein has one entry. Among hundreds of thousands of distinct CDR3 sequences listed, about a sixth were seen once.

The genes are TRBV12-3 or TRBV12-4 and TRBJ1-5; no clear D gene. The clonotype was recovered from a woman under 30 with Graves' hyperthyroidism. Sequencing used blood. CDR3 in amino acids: CASSWTGSNQPQHF. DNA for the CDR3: TGTGCCAGCAGTTGGACGGGAAGCAATCAGCCCCAGCATTTT.